The rows below give T cell receptor beta chains drawn from one sample of a study of blood T cell repertoires in COVID-19. Method: immunoSEQ multiplex PCR; TCRdb's copy keeps in-frame clones and lacks some. The data show about 110,000 clones, roughly 80% seen once. Sequenced material: peripheral blood. Receptors originate from a woman aged 70 to 79 with acute or convalescent COVID-19. Each CDR3 is given with its conserved first and last residue.

J gene	V gene	CDR3 protein
TRBJ2-5	TRBV10-3	CAISTTGRVETQYF
TRBJ1-2	TRBV28	CASTDRAYGYTF
TRBJ2-7	TRBV7-9	CASSLLVDEQYF
TRBJ2-1	TRBV2	CASSQRLAGGNNEQFF
TRBJ2-5	TRBV11-2	CASSSGETQYF
TRBJ2-7	TRBV18	CASSSTPRFGTGVSHEQYF
TRBJ2-1	TRBV9	CASSVAISGGLTYNEQFF
TRBJ1-1	TRBV19	CASSPDRVNTEAFF
TRBJ2-7	TRBV9	CASSDRGSSIYEQYF
TRBJ2-1	TRBV3-1/TRBV3-2	CASSQDPPAGGPFPEFF
TRBJ1-5	TRBV27	CASSLDGTGRNQPQHF
TRBJ1-2	TRBV6-2/TRBV6-3	CASRFSYGYTF
TRBJ2-3	TRBV19	CASRGGGGRIPDTQYF
TRBJ2-1	TRBV10-3	CAISRSGEGNEQFF
TRBJ2-7	TRBV5-1	CACFRRWGGRGGQQYF
TRBJ1-2	TRBV28	CASSWGGADPYGYTF
TRBJ1-1	TRBV7-2	CASSPGRGGRNTEAFF
TRBJ2-7	TRBV5-8	CASSPTGQLSYEQYF